The present T cell receptor beta chain was sequenced within a study of graft-versus-host responses after intestinal transplantation. Study-wide context: Recipients received multivisceral, liver-intestinal, or isolated intestinal transplants. Recipients across the board were started on anti-thymocyte globulin induction, then kept on tacrolimus and steroids for around three years.

The CDR3 extends over 15 amino acids. Germline V gives CDR1 WSHSY, CDR2 SAAADI. V was clipped by 0 bases and J by 1 base, with 9 bases between them. Regarding this clone: Its cognate antigen is unknown.

Using immunoSEQ multiplex PCR, the repertoire was profiled, and TCRdb retains in-frame clones only, with some absent. The sample consists of roughly 90,000 clones, under 95% of them appearing once. The chain couples TRBV10-2 to TRBJ1-1; unclear D gene. Sequencing used unstimulated CD4+ T cells sorted from spleen or lymph node cells, obtained before transplant. The clonotype comes from a human donor who was the organ donor for an intestinal transplant. The CDR3 reads CASSESKRANTEAFF. CDR3 DNA: TGCGCCAGCAGTGAGTCGAAGAGGGCGAACACTGAAGCTTTCTTT.